These 4 T cell receptor beta chains originate from one sample sequenced in a study of OX40 agonist ivuxolimab in advanced cancers. Measured with immunoSEQ multiplex PCR; TCRdb has only the in-frame clones, and not every one. This sample has some 14,000 clones, with roughly 84% found just once. Material: CD4+ or CD8+ T cells sorted from blood, obtained in a trial of the OX40 agonist ivuxolimab. The receptors shown here come from an adult with an advanced solid tumor such as melanoma, head and neck, liver or kidney cancer.

V gene TRBV28 combines with J gene TRBJ1-2, with a possible D match to TRBD1 (6 bases). The CDR3 contains 14 residues. Germline V gene lookup returns CDR1 MDHEN and CDR2 SYDVKM. Trimming pared 3 bases from V and 8 bases from J, leaving 16 bases between. This chain's CDR3 is CASSFGRGGSGYTF. The CDR3 DNA sequence: TGTGCCAGCAGTTTCGGCAGGGGCGGTTCCGGCTACACCTTC.

The chain couples TRBV10-3 to TRBJ2-1; 11 bases match TRBD2. This CDR3 spans 17 amino acids. CDR1 and CDR2 from the germline V gene are ENHRY and SYGVKD. After removal of 5 bases from V and 3 bases from J, the junction contained 9 bases not matched to a gene. The CDR3, as DNA: TGTGCCATCAGTATGACTAGCGGGGCAAAGGGCTACAATGAGCAGTTCTTC. This sequence encodes CAISMTSGAKGYNEQFF.

The chain has TRBV19 and TRBJ1-1, with D possibly matching TRBD1 (5 bases). Looked up from germline, CDR1 is LNHDA and CDR2 is SQIVND (reference sequence). There are 14 residues in the CDR3. Trimming removed 4 bases at V and 1 base at J, with 10 bases between. The CDR3: CASSRWGANTEAFF. The CDR3 DNA reads TGTGCCAGTAGTAGGTGGGGCGCGAACACTGAAGCTTTCTTT.

The CDR3 protein is CASSPQVVTWDQPQHF. CDR3 nucleotide sequence: TGTGCCAGCAGTCCGCAAGTGGTGACCTGGGACCAGCCCCAGCATTTT. The rearrangement links TRBV27 to TRBJ1-5; the D gene is possibly TRBD1 (5 bases). Trimming shortened V by 5 bases and J by 7 bases, and 21 bases separated the two germline ends. The CDR3 has 16 amino acids. CDR1 and CDR2 from the germline V gene are MNHEY and SMNVEV (reference sequence).